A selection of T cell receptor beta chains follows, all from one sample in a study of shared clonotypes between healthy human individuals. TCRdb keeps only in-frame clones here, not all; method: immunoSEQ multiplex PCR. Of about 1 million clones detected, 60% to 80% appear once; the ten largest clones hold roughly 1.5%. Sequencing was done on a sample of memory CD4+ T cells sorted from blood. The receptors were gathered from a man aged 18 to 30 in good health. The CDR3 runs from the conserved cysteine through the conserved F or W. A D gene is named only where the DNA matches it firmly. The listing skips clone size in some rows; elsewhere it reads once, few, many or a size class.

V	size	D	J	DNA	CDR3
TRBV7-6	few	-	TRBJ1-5	TGTGCCAGCAGCTTAGCGAGCGGTTATAGCAATCAGCCCCAGCATTTT	CASSLASGYSNQPQHF
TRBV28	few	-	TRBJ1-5	TGTGCCAGCACCCGGGGTTGGGACAATCAGCCCCAGCATTTT	CASTRGWDNQPQHF
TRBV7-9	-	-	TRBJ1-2	TGTGCCAGCAGCGAACCCGGGACTGTATACGGCTACACCTTC	CASSEPGTVYGYTF
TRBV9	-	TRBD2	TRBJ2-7	TGTGCCAGCAGCGTAGGAGCGGGGTCCTCCTACGAGCAGTACTTC	CASSVGAGSSYEQYF
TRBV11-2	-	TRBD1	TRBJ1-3	TGTGCCAGCAGCTCCAGGGGGCTGGAAGGAGATGGAAACACCATATATTTT	CASSSRGLEGDGNTIYF
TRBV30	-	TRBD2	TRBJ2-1	TGTGCCTGGAGTCTAGCGGCGGGCGTGCAGTTCTTC	CAWSLAAGVQFF
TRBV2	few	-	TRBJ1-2	TGTGCCAGCAGTCCGGAGGTATCTAACTATGGCTACACCTTC	CASSPEVSNYGYTF
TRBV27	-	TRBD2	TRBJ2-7	TGTGCCAGCAGTTTAAAGGGGGCTAGCGGGGGACAGCAGTACTTC	CASSLKGASGGQQYF
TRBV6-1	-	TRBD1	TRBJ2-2	TGTGCCAGCAGTGCAAGGACAGGTGCACACACCGGGGAGCTGTTTTTT	CASSARTGAHTGELFF
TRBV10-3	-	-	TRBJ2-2	TGTGCCATCAGTGGGGGGCCTTCGAACACCGGGGAGCTGTTTTTT	CAISGGPSNTGELFF
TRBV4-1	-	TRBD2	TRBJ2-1	TGCGCCAGCAGCCAAGCGATGGGCGGGGGGGCCCCGAGCTCCTACAATGAGCAGTTCTTC	CASSQAMGGGAPSSYNEQFF
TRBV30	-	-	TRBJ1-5	TGTGCCTGGAGTGTACAGGGCGGTCAGCCCCAGCATTTT	CAWSVQGGQPQHF
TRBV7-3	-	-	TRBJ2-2	TGTGCCAGCAGCTTAATCTCGGGGTTGGGCACCGGGGAGCTGTTTTTT	CASSLISGLGTGELFF
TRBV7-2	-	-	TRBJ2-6	TGTGCCAGCAGCTCTCGCTCTGGGGCCAACGTCCTGACTTTC	CASSSRSGANVLTF
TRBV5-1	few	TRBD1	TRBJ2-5	TGCGCCAGCCGTACCGGGACAGCCTCGGAGACCCAGTACTTC	CASRTGTASETQYF
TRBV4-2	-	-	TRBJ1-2	TGTGCCAGCAGCCAAGATCACGGACAAAGCTATGGCTACACCTTC	CASSQDHGQSYGYTF
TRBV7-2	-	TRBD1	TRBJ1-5	TGTGCCAGCAGCTTAGGGGGGACAGGGAGACAGCCCCAGCATTTT	CASSLGGTGRQPQHF
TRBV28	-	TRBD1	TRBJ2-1	TGTGCCAGCGCCTCAGGGGGAAGGAAGAGCAATGAGCAGTTCTTC	CASASGGRKSNEQFF
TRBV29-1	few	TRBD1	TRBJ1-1	TGCAGCGTTGAAGAAGGGACAGGGCGGAACACTGAAGCTTTCTTT	CSVEEGTGRNTEAFF
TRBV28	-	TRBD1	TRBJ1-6	TGTGCCAGCAGTAATCCGGGACAGGGTGATTCACCCCTCCACTTT	CASSNPGQGDSPLHF
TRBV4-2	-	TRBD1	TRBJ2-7	TGTGCCAGCAGCCAAGGGAGACAGGGGGTCGCCTACGAGCAGTACTTC	CASSQGRQGVAYEQYF
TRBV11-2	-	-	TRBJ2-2	TGTGCCAGCAGCTTACCCCCCGGGGAGCTGTTTTTT	CASSLPPGELFF
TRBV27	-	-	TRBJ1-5	TGTGCCAGCAACCCCGGGGCGCCTAATAGCAATCAGCCCCAGCATTTT	CASNPGAPNSNQPQHF
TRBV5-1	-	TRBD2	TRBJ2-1	TGCGCCAGCAGCTTGCTCCCCGGGGGGGCCACCAATGAGCAGTTCTTC	CASSLLPGGATNEQFF
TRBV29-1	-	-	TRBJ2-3	TGCAGCGTTGGGACGGATAGCACAGATACGCAGTATTTT	CSVGTDSTDTQYF
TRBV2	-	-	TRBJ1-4	TGTGCCAGCATGCTGTTATCCTGGCAGAGTAATGAAAAACTGTTTTTT	CASMLLSWQSNEKLFF
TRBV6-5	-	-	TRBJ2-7	TGTGCCAGCAGTTACCGCGGTAGCTCCTACGAGCAGTACTTC	CASSYRGSSYEQYF
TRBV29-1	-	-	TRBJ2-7	TGCAGCGTTGAAGGGGGCGGTGGCGAGCAGTACTTC	CSVEGGGGEQYF
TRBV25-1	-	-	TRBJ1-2	TGTGCCAGCAGGGGCGGCAGCTATGGCTACACCTTC	CASRGGSYGYTF
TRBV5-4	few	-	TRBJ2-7	TGTGCCAGCAGCTCCAAATCACGGGGGCTCTACGAGCAGTACTTC	CASSSKSRGLYEQYF
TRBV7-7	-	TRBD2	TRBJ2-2	TGTGCTAGCAGCTTAGCGAGCGGGAGGATGAAGACCGGGGAGCTGTTTTTT	CASSLASGRMKTGELFF
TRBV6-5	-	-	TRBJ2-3	TGTGCCAGCAGTTCCTTAGGGGCCACAGATACGCAGTATTTT	CASSSLGATDTQYF
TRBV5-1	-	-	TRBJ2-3	TGCGCCAGCAGATCACAGGGCACAGATACGCAGTATTTT	CASRSQGTDTQYF
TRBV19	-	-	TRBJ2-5	TGTGCCAGTAGTATTATGCCAGAAGAGACCCAGTACTTC	CASSIMPEETQYF
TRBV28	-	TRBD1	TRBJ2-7	TGTGCCAGCAGTTCCAAGGGACAGGCCTCCTACGAGCAGTACTTC	CASSSKGQASYEQYF
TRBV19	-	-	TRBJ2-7	TGTGCCAGTAGTATAGAGGGCGGAAACTACGAGCAGTACTTC	CASSIEGGNYEQYF
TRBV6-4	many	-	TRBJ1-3	TGTGCCAGCAGTGACTTCACACAGGGAGGTGGAAACACCATATATTTT	CASSDFTQGGGNTIYF
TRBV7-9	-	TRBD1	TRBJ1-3	TGTGCCAGCAGCTCCAGGGGGCATGTAGCTGGAAACACCATATATTTT	CASSSRGHVAGNTIYF
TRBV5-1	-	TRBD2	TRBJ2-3	TGCGCCAGCAGCTGGGAGGGCCCCACAGATACGCAGTATTTT	CASSWEGPTDTQYF
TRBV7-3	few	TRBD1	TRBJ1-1	TGTGCCAGCAGCTCACAGGGGGACACTGAAGCTTTCTTT	CASSSQGDTEAFF
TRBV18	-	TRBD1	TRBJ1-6	TGTGCCAGCTCACCACGGACAGGGTTAATTAAAGATAATTCACCCCTCCACTTT	CASSPRTGLIKDNSPLHF
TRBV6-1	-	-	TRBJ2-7	TGTGCCAGCAGTGTAGGGGGATACGAGCAGTACTTC	CASSVGGYEQYF
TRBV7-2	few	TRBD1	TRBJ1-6	TGTGCCAGCAGCCAAGGACAGGGGGCCCCCTATAATTCACCCCTCCACTTT	CASSQGQGAPYNSPLHF
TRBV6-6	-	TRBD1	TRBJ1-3	TGTGCCAGCTCCCTGACAGGGTCTGGAAACACCATATATTTT	CASSLTGSGNTIYF
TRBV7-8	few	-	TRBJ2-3	TGTGCCAGCAGCTTAGCCGACCCACCCACAGATACGCAGTATTTT	CASSLADPPTDTQYF
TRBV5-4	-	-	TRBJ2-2	TGTGCCAGCAGCTTGGACGGCCGGACTCTCACCGGGGAGCTGTTTTTT	CASSLDGRTLTGELFF
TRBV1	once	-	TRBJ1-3	TGCACCAGATTGAGCTCTGGAAACACCATATATTTT	CTRLSSGNTIYF
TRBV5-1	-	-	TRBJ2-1	TGCGCCAGCAGCGCTCCAGAGAGCTCCTACAATGAGCAGTTCTTC	CASSAPESSYNEQFF
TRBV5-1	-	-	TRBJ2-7	TGCGCCAGCAGGCCCCGGGCAGGGTCCGGCGAGCAGTACTTC	CASRPRAGSGEQYF
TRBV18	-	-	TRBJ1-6	TGTGCCAGCTCACCACCGGAGCTTCATAATTCACCCCTCCACTTT	CASSPPELHNSPLHF
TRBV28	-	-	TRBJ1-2	TGTGCCAGCAGGCCGGGAGCAAGGGCTAACTATGGCTACACCTTC	CASRPGARANYGYTF
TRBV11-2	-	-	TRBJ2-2	TGTGCCAGCAGCTTCCCAGGGGTGGACACCGGGGAGCTGTTTTTT	CASSFPGVDTGELFF
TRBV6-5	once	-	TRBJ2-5	TGTGCCAGCAGTTGGGGTCCGGAGGGGACCCAGTACTTC	CASSWGPEGTQYF
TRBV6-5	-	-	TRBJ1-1	TGTGCCAGCAGTTACCGCAGGGTGGGGATGAACACTGAAGCTTTCTTT	CASSYRRVGMNTEAFF
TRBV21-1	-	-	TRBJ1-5	TGTGCCAGCAGCCCCCGAGCGGGGGCGAGGGGAGGACAGCCCCAGCATTTT	CASSPRAGARGGQPQHF
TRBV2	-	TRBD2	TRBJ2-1	TGTGCCAGCAGACAGGGACTAGCGTACAATGAGCAGTTCTTC	CASRQGLAYNEQFF
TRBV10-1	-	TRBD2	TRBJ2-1	TGCGCCAGCAGTCTAGCGGGGGGCCATGACAATGAGCAGTTCTTC	CASSLAGGHDNEQFF
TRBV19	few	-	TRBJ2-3	TGTGCCAGTAGTACCCTGGGACCCCCTAGCACAGATACGCAGTATTTT	CASSTLGPPSTDTQYF
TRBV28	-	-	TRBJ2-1	TGTGCCAGCAGCCCGGTAGGGGGAAATTACAATGAGCAGTTCTTC	CASSPVGGNYNEQFF